This T cell receptor (beta chain) was recovered during a study of T cell repertoires in cytomegalovirus infection. Whole-study findings and limits: The cumulative frequency of public TCR beta families distinguished individuals who carried CMV together with the relevant HLA. CMV-specific TCR beta clonotypes restricted by HLA-C were the ones dominating the ex vivo response.

TCRdb reprocessed the reads with MiXCR, giving one entry per CDR3 protein. The sample has about 770,000 distinct CDR3 sequences, 25% to 30% seen once. As for this clonotype: The target antigen is unknown.

The V gene end was trimmed by 8 bases and the J gene end by 4 bases; junction bases not matched to a gene: 3. CDR1 is SNHLY, CDR2 FYNNEI, per germline. This CDR3 has 12 amino acids. The clonotype comes from a human donor in good health (CMV status not recorded). Some clones in this sample may be carry-over from other donors' samples. This specimen was cultured CD8+ T cells from PBMCs, taken from culture after CMV antigen stimulation. This chain links TRBV2 with TRBJ1-1, with 8 positions matching TRBD1. The CDR3 DNA reads TGTGCCAGCTTTCAGGGGGCCACTGAAGCTTTCTTT. Translated: CASFQGATEAFF.